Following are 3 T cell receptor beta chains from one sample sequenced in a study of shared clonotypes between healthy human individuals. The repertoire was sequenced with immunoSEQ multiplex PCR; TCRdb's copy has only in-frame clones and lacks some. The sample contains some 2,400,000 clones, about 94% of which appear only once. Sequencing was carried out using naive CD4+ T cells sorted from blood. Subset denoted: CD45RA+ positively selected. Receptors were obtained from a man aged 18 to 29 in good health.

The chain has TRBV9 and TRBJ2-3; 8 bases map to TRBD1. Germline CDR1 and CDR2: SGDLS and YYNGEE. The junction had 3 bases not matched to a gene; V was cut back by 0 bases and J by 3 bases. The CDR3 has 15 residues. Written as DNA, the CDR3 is TGTGCCAGCAGCGTAGATACAGGGGGAACAGATACGCAGTATTTT. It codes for CASSVDTGGTDTQYF. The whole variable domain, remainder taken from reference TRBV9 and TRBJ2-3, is DSGVTQTPKHLITATGQRVTLRCSPRSGDLSVYWYQQSLDQGLQFLIQYYNGEERAKGNILERFSAQQFPDLHSELNLSSLELGDSALYFCASSVDTGGTDTQYFGPGTRLTVL.

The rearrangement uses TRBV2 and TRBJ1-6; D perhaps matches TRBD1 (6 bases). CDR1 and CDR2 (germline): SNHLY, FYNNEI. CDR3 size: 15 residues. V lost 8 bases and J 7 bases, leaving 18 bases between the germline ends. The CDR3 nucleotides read TGTGCCAGCTCAAGTTACCGGACAGACAATTCACCCCTCCACTTT. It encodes CASSSYRTDNSPLHF. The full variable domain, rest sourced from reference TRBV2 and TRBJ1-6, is EPEVTQTPSHQVTQMGQEVILRCVPISNHLYFYWYRQILGQKVEFLVSFYNNEISEKSEIFDDQFSVERPDGSNFTLKIRSTKLEDSAMYFCASSSYRTDNSPLHFGNGTRLTVT.

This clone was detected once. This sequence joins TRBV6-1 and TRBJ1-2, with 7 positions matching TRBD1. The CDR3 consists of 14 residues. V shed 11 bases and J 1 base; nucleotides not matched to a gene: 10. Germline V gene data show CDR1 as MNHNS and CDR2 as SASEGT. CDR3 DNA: TGTGCCGTTTGCATGCAGGGGGGTAACTATGGCTACACCTTC. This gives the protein CAVCMQGGNYGYTF.